A selection of T cell receptor beta chains follows, all from one sample in a study of blood T cell repertoires in COVID-19. The data were produced by immunoSEQ multiplex PCR, yet TCRdb's version contains in-frame clones alone and is incomplete. The table includes hundreds of thousands of clones, roughly 90% detected once. The material sequenced was peripheral blood. The receptors derive from an older woman with acute or convalescent COVID-19. CDR3s include the opening cysteine and the closing phenylalanine or tryptophan. D genes are given only for firm matches. A clone size is listed for some rows: how often the clone was seen (once, few, many), or a class if it is expanded.

size	V	J	D	DNA	CDR3
NA	TRBV18	TRBJ2-1	NA	TGTGCCAGCTCACCATCGGCGGACTATGAGCAGTTCTTC	CASSPSADYEQFF
NA	TRBV6-4	TRBJ2-3	TRBD1	TGTGCCAGCAGTTCGACAGGGATAAGCACAGATACGCAGTATTTT	CASSSTGISTDTQYF
NA	TRBV24-1	TRBJ2-4	TRBD1	TGTGCCACCAGTGCCGTTGGGACAGGGGGCATTCAGTACTTC	CATSAVGTGGIQYF
few	TRBV6-2/TRBV6-3	TRBJ2-1	TRBD2	TGTGCCAGCAGTCCCCGGACTAGGCCCTACAATGAGCAGTTCTTC	CASSPRTRPYNEQFF
NA	TRBV5-6	TRBJ1-2	TRBD1	TGTGCCAGCAGCTTCCAACAGGGGGCAGAAGGCTACACCTTC	CASSFQQGAEGYTF
NA	TRBV2	TRBJ2-1	TRBD1	TGTGCCAGCACGGACCCGGGACAGCGGAATGAGCAGTTCTTC	CASTDPGQRNEQFF
NA	TRBV30	TRBJ1-1	TRBD1	TGTGCCTGGAGTGTACCCCGACAGGGGCTATTGAACACTGAAGCTTTCTTT	CAWSVPRQGLLNTEAFF
once	TRBV2	TRBJ1-1	NA	TGTGCCAGCAGTGAAAGAAGGGGAATGAACACTGAAGCTTTCTTT	CASSERRGMNTEAFF
NA	TRBV21-1	TRBJ1-4	NA	TGTGCCAGCAGCAGATCCCCATACCGGGACAGGAGGAACGAAAATGAAAAACTGTTTTTT	CASSRSPYRDRRNENEKLFF
NA	TRBV7-6	TRBJ1-2	TRBD1	TGTGCCAGCAGCGCGGACAGGGGGCATAACTATGGCTACACCTTC	CASSADRGHNYGYTF
once	TRBV5-1	TRBJ1-2	TRBD1	TGCGCCAGCAGATCCGGGACAGGGGGTGGCTATGGCTACACCTTC	CASRSGTGGGYGYTF
NA	TRBV7-8	TRBJ2-7	TRBD1	TGTGCCAGCAGGACTACCGGGACAGGGGGCTACGAGCAGTACTTC	CASRTTGTGGYEQYF
NA	TRBV7-8	TRBJ1-2	TRBD1	TGTGCCAGCAGCTTAGAAGCTCCAGGGACAGGACTATGGAGCTACACCTTC	CASSLEAPGTGLWSYTF
NA	TRBV3-1/TRBV3-2	TRBJ1-6	TRBD1	TGTGCCAGCAGCCTTGGGACAGCTAATTCACCCCTCCACTTT	CASSLGTANSPLHF
NA	TRBV7-2	TRBJ2-5	NA	TGTGCCAGCAGCTGGGGGGAAGAGACCCAGTACTTC	CASSWGEETQYF
NA	TRBV28	TRBJ1-1	TRBD1	TGTGCCAGCAGACCCGGGACAGATAGAAGTTGGGACACTGAAGCTTTCTTT	CASRPGTDRSWDTEAFF
NA	TRBV29-1	TRBJ1-5	NA	TGCAGCGTTGCTAACAGGGCGAATCAGCCCCAGCATTTT	CSVANRANQPQHF
NA	TRBV4-1	TRBJ2-5	TRBD1	TGCGCCAGCAGCCAAGTGGTGACAGGGAGAGCCCAGTACTTC	CASSQVVTGRAQYF
NA	TRBV7-9	TRBJ1-4	TRBD1	TGTGCCAGCAGCCCCAGACAGGGTCGGGGAAAACTGTTTTTT	CASSPRQGRGKLFF
NA	TRBV4-3	TRBJ1-2	NA	TGCGCCAGCAGCCAAGGGATGGGGGCGCCCGGCTACACCTTC	CASSQGMGAPGYTF
NA	TRBV5-1	TRBJ2-1	NA	TGCGCCAGCAAGGGGTCCTCGCCTGGCTCGTATGAGCAGTTCTTC	CASKGSSPGSYEQFF
NA	TRBV7-3	TRBJ2-3	TRBD2	TGTGCCAGCAGCGGCTTGGGACTAGCGTACTACACAGATACGCAGTATTTT	CASSGLGLAYYTDTQYF
NA	TRBV7-9	TRBJ2-2	NA	TGTGCCAGCAGTCCTAGGCCGAAGGGACAGAACACCGGGGAGCTGTTTTTT	CASSPRPKGQNTGELFF
NA	TRBV4-2	TRBJ1-2	NA	TGTGCCAGCAGCCAAGTAGATGGCGGTGAGGGCTACACCTTC	CASSQVDGGEGYTF
NA	TRBV5-5	TRBJ1-2	TRBD1	TGTGCCAGCAGCTTGGGAGGGACAGGGAACTATGGCTACACCTTC	CASSLGGTGNYGYTF
NA	TRBV24-1	TRBJ2-3	TRBD2	TGTGCCACCAGTGATCCTAGCGGGTTCACAGATACGCAGTATTTT	CATSDPSGFTDTQYF
NA	TRBV5-4	TRBJ2-7	NA	TGTGCCAGCAGCTTGGTATCGGACAGATTCTCCTACGAGCAGTACTTC	CASSLVSDRFSYEQYF
NA	TRBV5-1	TRBJ1-1	NA	TGCGCCAGCAGCTTGGCCCCACCAGGGGTAAACACTGAAGCTTTCTTT	CASSLAPPGVNTEAFF
NA	TRBV27	TRBJ1-2	NA	TGTGCCAGCAGTACTCAGACAGGACTCTATGGCTACACCTTC	CASSTQTGLYGYTF
once	TRBV30	TRBJ1-4	NA	TGTGCCTGGAGACTGCCAGGGCAGAATGAAAAACTGTTTTTT	CAWRLPGQNEKLFF
NA	TRBV7-2	TRBJ2-2	TRBD1	TGTGCCAGCAGACGATGGGACAGGGATACCGGGGAGCTGTTTTTT	CASRRWDRDTGELFF
NA	TRBV27	TRBJ2-7	TRBD1	TGTGCCACCTGGAGGCTCCGGGACAGCTACGAGCAGTACTTC	CATWRLRDSYEQYF
NA	TRBV19	TRBJ2-1	TRBD2	TGTGCCAGTAGTCCAGCGGGGGGCTCCTACAATGAGCAGTTCTTC	CASSPAGGSYNEQFF
NA	TRBV4-2	TRBJ1-2	NA	TGTGCCAGCAGCCGGGACACAAGGATCTATGGCTACACCTTC	CASSRDTRIYGYTF
NA	TRBV28	TRBJ1-3	TRBD1	TGTGCCAGCAGTGCAAACAGGGGCTCTGGAAACACCATATATTTT	CASSANRGSGNTIYF
NA	TRBV6-5	TRBJ1-5	NA	TGTGCCAGCCTCCTGCGGCCATATAGCAATCAGCCCCAGCATTTT	CASLLRPYSNQPQHF
NA	TRBV21-1	TRBJ1-6	NA	TGTGCCAGCAGACGCAGGGATGGAACCCTCCACTTT	CASRRRDGTLHF
NA	TRBV7-2	TRBJ2-1	TRBD2	TGTGCCAGCAGCTTACTAGCGGGCTACAATGAGCAGTTCTTC	CASSLLAGYNEQFF
NA	TRBV5-1	TRBJ2-5	TRBD2	TGCGCCAGCAGCCAAGGGACTAGCGGGGGGCGAGAGACCCAGTACTTC	CASSQGTSGGRETQYF
NA	TRBV5-1	TRBJ1-2	NA	TGCGCCAGCAGCACATCGACAGGCCGCTATGGCTACACCTTC	CASSTSTGRYGYTF
NA	TRBV5-4	TRBJ2-2	TRBD2	TGTGCCAGCGCCCGGGGAGGGGATAACACCGGGGAGCTGTTTTTT	CASARGGDNTGELFF
NA	TRBV28	TRBJ1-2	NA	TGTGCCAGTAGTACTAAAGAAGCGAGCTATGGCTACACCTTC	CASSTKEASYGYTF
few	TRBV3-1/TRBV3-2	TRBJ2-3	TRBD1	TGTGCCAGCAGCCCGACAGGGGGCCCAGATACGCAGTATTTT	CASSPTGGPDTQYF
once	TRBV6-2/TRBV6-3	TRBJ2-3	TRBD2	TGTGCCAGCAGTACAACAGCGGGGGGCACAGATACGCAGTATTTT	CASSTTAGGTDTQYF
NA	TRBV24-1	TRBJ1-4	TRBD1	TGTGCCACCAGTGATCCCGGGACAGGGAATGAAAAACTGTTTTTT	CATSDPGTGNEKLFF
NA	TRBV7-9	TRBJ2-1	TRBD1	TGTGCCAGCAGCTGGCCGGGACAGGGGCGAAATGAGCAGTTCTTC	CASSWPGQGRNEQFF
NA	TRBV5-6	TRBJ1-1	TRBD1	TGTGCCAGCAGCCTCCCGACAGGGGTGAACACTGAAGCTTTCTTT	CASSLPTGVNTEAFF
NA	TRBV28	TRBJ1-2	NA	TGTGCCAGCAGTTTTTCGTTTGTCGGCTACACCTTC	CASSFSFVGYTF
NA	TRBV7-3	TRBJ2-1	NA	TGTGCCAGCAGCCCCCTGGCGGGCCAACCCTACAATGAGCAGTTCTTC	CASSPLAGQPYNEQFF
NA	TRBV10-3	TRBJ2-2	NA	TGTGCCATCAAAGCTCCCAGGGCGTCCGTGGGTAACACCGGGGAGCTGTTTTTT	CAIKAPRASVGNTGELFF
NA	TRBV5-4	TRBJ2-2	NA	TGTGCCAGCAGCTCCCGACACTCGGGGGACACCGGGGAGCTGTTTTTT	CASSSRHSGDTGELFF
NA	TRBV9	TRBJ2-7	TRBD2	TGTGCCAGCAGCGTAGACAGCGGGGGGACCTACGAGCAGTACTTC	CASSVDSGGTYEQYF